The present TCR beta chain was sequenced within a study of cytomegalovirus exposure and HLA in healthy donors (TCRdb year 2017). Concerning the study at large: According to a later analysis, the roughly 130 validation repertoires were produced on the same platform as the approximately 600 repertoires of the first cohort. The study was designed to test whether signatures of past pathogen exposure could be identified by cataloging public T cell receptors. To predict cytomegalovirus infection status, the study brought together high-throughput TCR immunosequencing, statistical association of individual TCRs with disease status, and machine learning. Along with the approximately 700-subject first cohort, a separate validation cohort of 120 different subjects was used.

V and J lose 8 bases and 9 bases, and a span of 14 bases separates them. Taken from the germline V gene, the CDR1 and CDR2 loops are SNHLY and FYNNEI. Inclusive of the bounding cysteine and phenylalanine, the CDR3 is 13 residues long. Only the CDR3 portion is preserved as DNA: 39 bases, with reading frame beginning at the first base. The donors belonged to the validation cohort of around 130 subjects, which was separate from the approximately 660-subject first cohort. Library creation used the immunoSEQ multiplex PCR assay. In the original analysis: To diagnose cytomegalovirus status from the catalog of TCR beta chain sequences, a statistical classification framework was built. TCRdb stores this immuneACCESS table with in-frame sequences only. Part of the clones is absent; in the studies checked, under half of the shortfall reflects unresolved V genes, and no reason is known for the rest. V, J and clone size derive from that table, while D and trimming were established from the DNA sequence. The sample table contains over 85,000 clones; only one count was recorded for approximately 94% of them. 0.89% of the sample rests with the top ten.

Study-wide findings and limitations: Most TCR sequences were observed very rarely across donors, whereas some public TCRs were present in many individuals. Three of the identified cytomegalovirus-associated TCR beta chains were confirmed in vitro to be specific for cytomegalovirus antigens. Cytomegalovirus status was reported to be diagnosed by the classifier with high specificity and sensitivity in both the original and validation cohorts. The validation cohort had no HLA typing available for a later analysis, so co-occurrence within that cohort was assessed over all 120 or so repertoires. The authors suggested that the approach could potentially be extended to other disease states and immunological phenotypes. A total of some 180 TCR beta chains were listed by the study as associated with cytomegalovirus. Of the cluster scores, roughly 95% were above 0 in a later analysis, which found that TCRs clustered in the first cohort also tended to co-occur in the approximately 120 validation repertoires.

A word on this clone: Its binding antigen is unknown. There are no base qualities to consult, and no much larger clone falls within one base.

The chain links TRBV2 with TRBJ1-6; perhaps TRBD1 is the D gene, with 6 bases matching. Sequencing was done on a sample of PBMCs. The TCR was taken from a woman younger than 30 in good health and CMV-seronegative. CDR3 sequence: CASLGGGGSPLHF. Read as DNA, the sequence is TGTGCCAGCTTGGGGGGCGGGGGTTCACCCCTCCACTTT.